The sequence of this T cell receptor (beta chain) was determined in a study of response to subunit inactivated influenza vaccine. TCRdb re-analysed the RT-PCR reads in MiXCR, keeping a single row per CDR3 protein. The profile shows about 830,000 distinct CDR3 sequences, about 18% of them singletons. Note on this clonotype: The antigen is not known.

Study observations and caveats: Each seasonal influenza vaccination, the authors suggested, recruits few new T cells.

J lost 4 bases, V lost 6 bases, and 8 bases had no gene match. The CDR3 spans 16 residues. Germline CDR1 reads SGDLS; CDR2 reads YYNGEE. This specimen was PBMCs from blood, taken approximately 5 days after vaccination. This TCR was recovered from a man aged 45-65 years who received an inactivated influenza vaccine. This chain uses TRBV9 with TRBJ2-3; 13 nucleotides align to TRBD2. The CDR3 loop reads CASTDGLAGVADTQYF. The CDR3 DNA reads TGTGCCAGCACCGATGGACTAGCGGGAGTTGCAGATACGCAGTATTTT.